This TCR beta chain stems from a study of shared clonotypes between healthy human individuals. Profiling relied on immunoSEQ multiplex PCR, and the TCRdb table lists in-frame clones only, not all of them. The repertoire holds about 820,000 clones, with almost 95% as singletons. The CDR3 loop spans 16 amino acids. Germline V lookup: CDR1 SGHNT, CDR2 YYREEE (reference sequence). With V trimmed by 0 bases and J by 4 bases, 6 bases remained unmatched. Naive CD8 isolation took CD45RO-negative cells positively selected for CCR7 and excluded terminally differentiated effector memory CD45RA+ cells. V usage is TRBV5-4 and J usage is TRBJ2-3, with 9 bases aligning to TRBD2. This TCR was recovered from a man between 25 and 39 years old in good health. Sequenced: naive CD8+ T cells sorted from blood. CDR3: CASSLEGSGSSDTQYF. In DNA form, the CDR3 reads TGTGCCAGCAGCTTGGAGGGTAGCGGGAGCTCAGATACGCAGTATTTT.